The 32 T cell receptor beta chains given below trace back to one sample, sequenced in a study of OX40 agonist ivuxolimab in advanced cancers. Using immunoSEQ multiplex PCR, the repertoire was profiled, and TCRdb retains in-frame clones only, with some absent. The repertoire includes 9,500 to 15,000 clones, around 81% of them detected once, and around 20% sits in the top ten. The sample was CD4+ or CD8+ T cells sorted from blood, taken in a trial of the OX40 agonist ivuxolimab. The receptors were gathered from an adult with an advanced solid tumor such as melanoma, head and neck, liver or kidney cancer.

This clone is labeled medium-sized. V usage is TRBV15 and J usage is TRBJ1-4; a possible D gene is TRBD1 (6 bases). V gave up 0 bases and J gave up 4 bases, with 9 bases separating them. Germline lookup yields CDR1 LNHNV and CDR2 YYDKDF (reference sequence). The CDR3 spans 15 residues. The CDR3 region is CATSRETGVNEKLFF. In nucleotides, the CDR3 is TGTGCCACCAGCAGAGAGACAGGTGTTAATGAAAAACTGTTTTTT.

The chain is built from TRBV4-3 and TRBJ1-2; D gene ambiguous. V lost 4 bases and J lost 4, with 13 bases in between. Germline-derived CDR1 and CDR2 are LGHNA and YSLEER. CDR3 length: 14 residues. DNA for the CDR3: TGCGCCAGCAGCCCTATGATTGGTGCCTATGGCTACACCTTC. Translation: CASSPMIGAYGYTF.

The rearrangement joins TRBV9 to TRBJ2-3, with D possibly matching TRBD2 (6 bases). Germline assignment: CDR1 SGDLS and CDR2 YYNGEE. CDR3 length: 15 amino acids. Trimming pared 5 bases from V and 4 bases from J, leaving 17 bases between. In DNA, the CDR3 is TGTGCCAGCAGTGAAGCTTTAAGGAGGGCAGATACGCAGTATTTT. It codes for CASSEALRRADTQYF.

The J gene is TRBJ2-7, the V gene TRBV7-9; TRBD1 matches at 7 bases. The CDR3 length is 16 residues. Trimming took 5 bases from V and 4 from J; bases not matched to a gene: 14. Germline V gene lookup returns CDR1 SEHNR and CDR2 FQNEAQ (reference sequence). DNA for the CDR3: TGTGCCAGCAGCCCCGGTGGGGACAGAGCTTTTTACGAGCAGTACTTC. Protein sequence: CASSPGGDRAFYEQYF.

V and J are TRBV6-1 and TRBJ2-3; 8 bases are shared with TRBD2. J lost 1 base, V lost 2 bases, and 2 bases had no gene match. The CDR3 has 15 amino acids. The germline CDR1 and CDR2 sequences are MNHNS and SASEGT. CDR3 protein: CASSELLAGTDTQYF. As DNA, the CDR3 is TGTGCCAGCAGTGAATTACTAGCGGGCACAGATACGCAGTATTTT.

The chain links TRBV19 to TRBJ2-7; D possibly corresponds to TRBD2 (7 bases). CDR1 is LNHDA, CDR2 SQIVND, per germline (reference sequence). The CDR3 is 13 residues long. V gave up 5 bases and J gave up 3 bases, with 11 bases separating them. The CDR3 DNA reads TGTGCCAGTAGTCGAGGGGGGGTCTACGAGCAGTACTTC. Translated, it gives CASSRGGVYEQYF.

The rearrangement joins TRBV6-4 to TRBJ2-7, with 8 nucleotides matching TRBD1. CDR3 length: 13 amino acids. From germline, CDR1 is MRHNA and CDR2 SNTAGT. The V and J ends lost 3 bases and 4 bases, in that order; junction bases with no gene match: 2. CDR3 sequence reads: CASSENRGYEQYF. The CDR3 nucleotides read TGTGCCAGCAGTGAAAACAGGGGGTACGAGCAGTACTTC.

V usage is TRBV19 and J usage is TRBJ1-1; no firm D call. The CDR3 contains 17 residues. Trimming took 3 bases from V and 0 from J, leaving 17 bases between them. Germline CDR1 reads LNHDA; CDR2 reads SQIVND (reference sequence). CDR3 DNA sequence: TGTGCCAGTAGTATTAACCCTGCCAGGAGGTTGAACACTGAAGCTTTCTTT. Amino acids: CASSINPARRLNTEAFF.

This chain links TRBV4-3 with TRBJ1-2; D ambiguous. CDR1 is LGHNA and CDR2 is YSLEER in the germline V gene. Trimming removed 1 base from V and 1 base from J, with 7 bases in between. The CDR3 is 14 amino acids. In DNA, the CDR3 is TGCGCCAGCAGCCAAGGTAACGATAACTATGGCTACACCTTC. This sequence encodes CASSQGNDNYGYTF.

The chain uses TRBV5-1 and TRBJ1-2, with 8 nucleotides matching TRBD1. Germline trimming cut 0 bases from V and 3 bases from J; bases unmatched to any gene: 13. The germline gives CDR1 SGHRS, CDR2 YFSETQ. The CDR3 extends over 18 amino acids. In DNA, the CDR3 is TGCGCCAGCAGCTTGGCCCCTGGCCTGGACAGGGTTGACTATGGCTACACCTTC. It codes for CASSLAPGLDRVDYGYTF.

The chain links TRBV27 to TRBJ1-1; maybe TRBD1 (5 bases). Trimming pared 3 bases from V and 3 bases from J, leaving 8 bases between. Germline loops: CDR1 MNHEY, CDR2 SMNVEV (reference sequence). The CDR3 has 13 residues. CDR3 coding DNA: TGTGCCAGCAGTTTGAAGGGGTACACTGAAGCTTTCTTT. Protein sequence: CASSLKGYTEAFF.

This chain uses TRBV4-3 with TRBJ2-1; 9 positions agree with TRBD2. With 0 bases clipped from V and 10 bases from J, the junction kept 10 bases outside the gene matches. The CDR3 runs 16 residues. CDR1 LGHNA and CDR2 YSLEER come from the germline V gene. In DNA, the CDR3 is TGCGCCAGCAGCCAAGATGTGTCTAGCGGGGCGAGGGAGCAGTTCTTC. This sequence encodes CASSQDVSSGAREQFF.

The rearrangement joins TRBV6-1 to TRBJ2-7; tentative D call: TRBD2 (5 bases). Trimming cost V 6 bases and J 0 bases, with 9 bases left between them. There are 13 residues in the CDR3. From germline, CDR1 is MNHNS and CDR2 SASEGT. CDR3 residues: CASRKSGSYEQYF. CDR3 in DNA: TGTGCCAGCAGGAAAAGCGGCTCCTACGAGCAGTACTTC.

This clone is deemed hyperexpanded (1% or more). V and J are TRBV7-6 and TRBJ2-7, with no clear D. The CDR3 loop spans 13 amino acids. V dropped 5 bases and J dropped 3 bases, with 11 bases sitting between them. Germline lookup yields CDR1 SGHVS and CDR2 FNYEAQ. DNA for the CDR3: TGTGCCAGCAGCAAGGGCCCAAACTACGAGCAGTACTTC. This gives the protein CASSKGPNYEQYF.

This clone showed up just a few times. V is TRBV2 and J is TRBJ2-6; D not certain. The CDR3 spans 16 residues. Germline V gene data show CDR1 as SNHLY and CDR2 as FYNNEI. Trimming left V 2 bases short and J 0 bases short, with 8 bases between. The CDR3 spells CASSEPKVSGANVLTF. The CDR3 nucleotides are TGTGCCAGCAGTGAACCGAAAGTCTCTGGGGCCAACGTCCTGACTTTC.

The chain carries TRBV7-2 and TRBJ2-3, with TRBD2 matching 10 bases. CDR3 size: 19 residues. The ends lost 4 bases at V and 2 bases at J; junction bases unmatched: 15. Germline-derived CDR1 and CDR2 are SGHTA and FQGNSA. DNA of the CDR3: TGTGCCAGCAGCTCACCCAGCCCCCTAGCGGGGGCCTTCACAGATACGCAGTATTTT. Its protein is CASSSPSPLAGAFTDTQYF.

The CDR3 DNA is TGTGCCAGCAGGCCCGTAGGGACTGAAGCTTTCTTT. Its translation is CASRPVGTEAFF. This chain connects TRBV2 to TRBJ1-1; no firm D call. Trimming pared 6 bases from V and 5 bases from J, leaving 10 bases between. This CDR3 has 12 residues. Germline V gives CDR1 SNHLY, CDR2 FYNNEI. The full variable domain, its missing parts supplied by reference TRBV2 and TRBJ1-1, is EPEVTQTPSHQVTQMGQEVILRCVPISNHLYFYWYRQILGQKVEFLVSFYNNEISEKSEIFDDQFSVERPDGSNFTLKIRSTKLEDSAMYFCASRPVGTEAFFGQGTRLTVV.

This chain's CDR3 is CASSVGGAGGVYEQYF. CDR3 sequence (DNA): TGTGCCAGCAGCGTAGGAGGGGCAGGGGGTGTATACGAGCAGTACTTC. This chain uses TRBV9 with TRBJ2-7; 7 bases are shared with TRBD1. Germline CDR1 SGDLS, CDR2 YYNGEE. With V trimmed by 0 bases and J by 4 bases, 10 bases remained unmatched. CDR3 length: 16 amino acids.

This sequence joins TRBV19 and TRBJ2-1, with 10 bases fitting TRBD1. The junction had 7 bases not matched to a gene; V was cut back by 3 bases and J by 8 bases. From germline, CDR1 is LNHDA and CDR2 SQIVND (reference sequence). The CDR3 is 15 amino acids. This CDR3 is CASSITGQGYYEQFF. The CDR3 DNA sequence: TGTGCCAGTAGTATTACGGGACAGGGGTACTATGAGCAGTTCTTC.

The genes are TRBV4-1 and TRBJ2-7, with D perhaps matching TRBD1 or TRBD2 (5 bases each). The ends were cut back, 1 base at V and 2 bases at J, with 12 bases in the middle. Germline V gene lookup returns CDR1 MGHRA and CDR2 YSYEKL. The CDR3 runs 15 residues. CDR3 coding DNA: TGCGCCAGCAGCCAAGTTGGGACGGGACCCTACGAGCAGTACTTC. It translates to CASSQVGTGPYEQYF.

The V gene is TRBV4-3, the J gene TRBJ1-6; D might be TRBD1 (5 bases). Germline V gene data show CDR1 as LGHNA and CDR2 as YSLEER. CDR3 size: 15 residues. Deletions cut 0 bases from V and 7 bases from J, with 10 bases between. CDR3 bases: TGCGCCAGCAGCCAAGAAAGGGGCCTCAATTCACCCCTCCACTTT. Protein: CASSQERGLNSPLHF.

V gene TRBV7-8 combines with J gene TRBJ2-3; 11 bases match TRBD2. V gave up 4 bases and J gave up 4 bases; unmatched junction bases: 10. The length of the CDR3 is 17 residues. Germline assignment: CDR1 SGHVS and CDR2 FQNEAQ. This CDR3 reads CASSSRVAGGLADTQYF. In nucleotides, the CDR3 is TGTGCCAGCAGCTCACGGGTAGCGGGGGGGCTCGCAGATACGCAGTATTTT.

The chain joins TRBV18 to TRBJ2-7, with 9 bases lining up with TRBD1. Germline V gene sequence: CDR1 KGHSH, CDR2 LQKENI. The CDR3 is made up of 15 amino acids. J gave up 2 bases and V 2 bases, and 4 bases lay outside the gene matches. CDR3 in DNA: TGTGCCAGCTCACCATCTGGGACAGGGCCCTACGAGCAGTACTTC. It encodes CASSPSGTGPYEQYF.

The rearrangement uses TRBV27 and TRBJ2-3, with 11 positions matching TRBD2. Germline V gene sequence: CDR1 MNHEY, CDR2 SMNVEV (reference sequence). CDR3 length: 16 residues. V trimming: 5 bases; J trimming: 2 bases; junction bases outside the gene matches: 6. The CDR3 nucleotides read TGTGCCAGCAGTGGTAGCGGGGGGGAAGTCACAGATACGCAGTATTTT. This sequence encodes CASSGSGGEVTDTQYF.

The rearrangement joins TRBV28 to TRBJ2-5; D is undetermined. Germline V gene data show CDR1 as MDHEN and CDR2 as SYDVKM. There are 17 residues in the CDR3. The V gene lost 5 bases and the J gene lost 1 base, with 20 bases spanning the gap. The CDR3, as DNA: TGTGCCAGCAGTCCCTCGCGCGGCGCTAGAGGCCAAGAGACCCAGTACTTC. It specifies CASSPSRGARGQETQYF.

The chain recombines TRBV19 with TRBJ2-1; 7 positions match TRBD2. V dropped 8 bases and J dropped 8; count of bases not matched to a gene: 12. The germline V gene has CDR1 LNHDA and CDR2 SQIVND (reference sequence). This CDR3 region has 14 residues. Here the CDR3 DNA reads TGTGCCAGTTCCGAGCGGGACGGGCATGATGAGCAGTTCTTC. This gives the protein CASSERDGHDEQFF.

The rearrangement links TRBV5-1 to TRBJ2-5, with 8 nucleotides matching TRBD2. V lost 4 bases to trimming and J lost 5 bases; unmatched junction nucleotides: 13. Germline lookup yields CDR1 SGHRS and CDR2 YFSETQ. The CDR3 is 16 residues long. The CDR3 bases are TGCGCCAGCAGCGGCCCCGCGATTAGCGGGAAGGAGACCCAGTACTTC. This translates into CASSGPAISGKETQYF.

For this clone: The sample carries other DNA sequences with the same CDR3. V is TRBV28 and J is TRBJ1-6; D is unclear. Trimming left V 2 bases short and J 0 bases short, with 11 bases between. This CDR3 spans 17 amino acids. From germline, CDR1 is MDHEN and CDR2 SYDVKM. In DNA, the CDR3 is TGTGCCAGCAGTTTAGGTCAGTCAAGCTCCTATAATTCACCCCTCCACTTT. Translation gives CASSLGQSSSYNSPLHF.

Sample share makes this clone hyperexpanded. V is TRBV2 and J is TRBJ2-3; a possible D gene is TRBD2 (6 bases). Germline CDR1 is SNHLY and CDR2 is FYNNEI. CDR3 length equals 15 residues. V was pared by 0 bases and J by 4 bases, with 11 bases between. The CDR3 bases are TGTGCCAGCAGTGAAGCTTTAAGGAGGGCAGATACGCAGTATTTT. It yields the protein CASSEALRRADTQYF.

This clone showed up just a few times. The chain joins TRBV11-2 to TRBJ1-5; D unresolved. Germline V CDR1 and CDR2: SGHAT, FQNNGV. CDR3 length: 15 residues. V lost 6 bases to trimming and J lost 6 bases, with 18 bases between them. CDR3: CASSSGAGSLQPQHF. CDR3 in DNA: TGTGCCAGCAGTTCCGGAGCGGGGAGTCTTCAGCCCCAGCATTTT.

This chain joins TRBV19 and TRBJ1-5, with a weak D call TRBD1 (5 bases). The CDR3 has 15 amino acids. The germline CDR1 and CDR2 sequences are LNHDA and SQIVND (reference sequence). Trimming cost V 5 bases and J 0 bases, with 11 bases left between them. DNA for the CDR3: TGTGCCAGTAGTCCATGGGGACCTAGCAATCAGCCCCAGCATTTT. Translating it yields CASSPWGPSNQPQHF.

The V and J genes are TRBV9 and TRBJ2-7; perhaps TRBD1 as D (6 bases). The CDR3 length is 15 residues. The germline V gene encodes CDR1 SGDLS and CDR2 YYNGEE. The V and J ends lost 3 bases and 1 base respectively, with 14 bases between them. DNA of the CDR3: TGTGCCAGCAGCGCTTCCGGGACACCGTCCTACGAGCAGTACTTC. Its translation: CASSASGTPSYEQYF.